Below, one T cell receptor (beta chain) is given with its context. The record originates from a study of blood T cell repertoires in COVID-19. The wider study: Both acute and convalescent COVID-19 samples were obtained from the United States, Italy and Spain. From T cells, B-cell-depleted T cells, or PBMCs came the material, which was cDNA or gDNA.

Trimming removed 5 bases at V and 5 bases at J, with 12 bases between. The CDR3 is made up of 13 amino acids. Germline CDR1 SGHRS, CDR2 YFSETQ. The protocol was immunoSEQ multiplex PCR, while the TCRdb copy is restricted to in-frame clones and leaves out a portion. The table includes some 350,000 clones, about 90% detected once. The V and J genes are TRBV5-1 and TRBJ2-3; D is unclear. Material for sequencing was PBMCs or T cells enriched from blood (not recorded which). The sequence derives from a woman aged 25 to 39 who had recovered from COVID-19. The CDR3 sequence: CASSLGRLDTQYF. The CDR3 nucleotides read TGCGCCAGCAGTCTCGGAAGACTAGATACGCAGTATTTT.